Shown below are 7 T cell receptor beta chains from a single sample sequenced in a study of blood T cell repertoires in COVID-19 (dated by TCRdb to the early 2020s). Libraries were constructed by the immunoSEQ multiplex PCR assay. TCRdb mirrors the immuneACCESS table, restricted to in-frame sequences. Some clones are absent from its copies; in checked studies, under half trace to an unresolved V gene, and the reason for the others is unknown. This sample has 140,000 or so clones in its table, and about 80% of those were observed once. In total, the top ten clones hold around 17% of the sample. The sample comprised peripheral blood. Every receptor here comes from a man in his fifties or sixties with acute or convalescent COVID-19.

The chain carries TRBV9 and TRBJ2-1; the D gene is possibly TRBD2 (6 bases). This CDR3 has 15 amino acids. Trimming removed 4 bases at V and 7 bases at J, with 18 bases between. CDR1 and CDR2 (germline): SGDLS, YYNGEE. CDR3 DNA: TGTGCCAGCAGCCCACGGACGGGGGACGGTAATGAGCAGTTCTTC. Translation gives CASSPRTGDGNEQFF.

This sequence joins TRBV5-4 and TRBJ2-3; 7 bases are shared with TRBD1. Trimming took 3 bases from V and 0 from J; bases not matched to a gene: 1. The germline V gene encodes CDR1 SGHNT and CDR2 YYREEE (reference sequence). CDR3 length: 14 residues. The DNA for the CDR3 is TGTGCCAGCAGCTCGGGACAGAGCACAGATACGCAGTATTTT. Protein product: CASSSGQSTDTQYF.

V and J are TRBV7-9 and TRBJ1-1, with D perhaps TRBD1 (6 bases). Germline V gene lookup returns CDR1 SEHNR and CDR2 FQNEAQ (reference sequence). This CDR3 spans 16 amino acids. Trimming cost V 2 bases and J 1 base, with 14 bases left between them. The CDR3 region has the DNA TGTGCCAGCAGCTTAAGGGGGACGGGAGGGAACACTGAAGCTTTCTTT. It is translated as CASSLRGTGGNTEAFF.

The DNA of the CDR3 is TGTGCCAGCAGCTTGTCAGAACAGGGGAGACATCAGCCCCAGCATTTT. Translating it yields CASSLSEQGRHQPQHF. This rearrangement joins TRBV5-6 to TRBJ1-5, with 7 nucleotides matching TRBD1. The CDR3 totals 16 residues. V gave up 1 base and J gave up 5 bases; unmatched junction bases: 9. CDR1 and CDR2 from the germline V gene are SGHDT and YYEEEE. Full variable domain (outside the CDR3, taken from reference TRBV5-6 and TRBJ1-5): DAGVTQSPTHLIKTRGQQVTLRCSPKSGHDTVSWYQQALGQGPQFIFQYYEEEERQRGNFPDRFSGHQFPNYSSELNVNALLLGDSALYLCASSLSEQGRHQPQHFGDGTRLSIL.

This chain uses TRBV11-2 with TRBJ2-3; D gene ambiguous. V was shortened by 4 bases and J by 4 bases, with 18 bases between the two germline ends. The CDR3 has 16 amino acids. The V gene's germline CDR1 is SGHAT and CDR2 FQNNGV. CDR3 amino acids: CASSSPFDPESDTQYF. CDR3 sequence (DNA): TGTGCCAGCAGCTCCCCCTTCGACCCGGAGTCAGATACGCAGTATTTT.

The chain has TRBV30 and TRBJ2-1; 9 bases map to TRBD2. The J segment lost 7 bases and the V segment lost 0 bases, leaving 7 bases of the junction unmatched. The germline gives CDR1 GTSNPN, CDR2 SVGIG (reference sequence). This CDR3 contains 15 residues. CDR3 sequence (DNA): TGTGCCTGGAGTGTAGATAGCGGGGGAGGGAATGAGCAGTTCTTC. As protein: CAWSVDSGGGNEQFF.

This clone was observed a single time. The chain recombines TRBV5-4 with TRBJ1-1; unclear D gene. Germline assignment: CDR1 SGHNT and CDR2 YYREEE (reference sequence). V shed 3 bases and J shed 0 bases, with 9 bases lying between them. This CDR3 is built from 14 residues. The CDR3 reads CASSSGVMNTEAFF. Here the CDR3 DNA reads TGTGCCAGCAGCTCAGGTGTCATGAACACTGAAGCTTTCTTT.